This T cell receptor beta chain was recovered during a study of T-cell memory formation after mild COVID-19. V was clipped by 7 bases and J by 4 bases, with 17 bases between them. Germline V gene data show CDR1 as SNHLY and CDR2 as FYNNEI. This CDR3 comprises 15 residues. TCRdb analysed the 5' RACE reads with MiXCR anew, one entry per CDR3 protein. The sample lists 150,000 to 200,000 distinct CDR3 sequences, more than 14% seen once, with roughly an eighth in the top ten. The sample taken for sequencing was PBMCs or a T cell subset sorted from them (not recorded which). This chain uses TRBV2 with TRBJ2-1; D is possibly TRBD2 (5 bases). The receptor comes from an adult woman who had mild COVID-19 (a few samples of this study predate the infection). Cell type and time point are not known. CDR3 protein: CASTPDSTTYNEQFF. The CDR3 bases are TGTGCCAGCACCCCGGACTCTACGACTTACAATGAGCAGTTCTTC. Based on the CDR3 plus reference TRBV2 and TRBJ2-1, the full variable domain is EPEVTQTPSHQVTQMGQEVILRCVPISNHLYFYWYRQILGQKVEFLVSFYNNEISEKSEIFDDQFSVERPDGSNFTLKIRSTKLEDSAMYFCASTPDSTTYNEQFFGPGTRLTVL.